Presented here are 22 T cell receptor beta chains from one specimen sequenced in a study of blood T cell repertoires in COVID-19. Clones were read by immunoSEQ multiplex PCR, and TCRdb kept only the in-frame ones, dropping some. The data contain under 250,000 clones, roughly nine tenths of them singletons. Material: peripheral blood. These TCRs come from a man between 60 and 75 years old with COVID-19, enrolled during active disease.

This chain uses TRBV30 with TRBJ2-2; TRBD2 matches at 9 bases. J lost 0 bases, V lost 3 bases, and 2 bases had no gene match. The CDR3 spans 15 residues. The germline V gene encodes CDR1 GTSNPN and CDR2 SVGIG (reference sequence). The CDR3 loop is CAWRLAGTNTGELFF. CDR3 DNA sequence: TGTGCCTGGAGGCTAGCGGGGACGAACACCGGGGAGCTGTTTTTT.

The CDR3 protein is CASSPNRVFAEAFF. The CDR3 region has the DNA TGTGCCAGCAGCCCGAACAGGGTTTTCGCTGAAGCTTTCTTT. This rearrangement joins TRBV11-2 to TRBJ1-1, with a tentative D call TRBD1 (6 bases). CDR1 is SGHAT, CDR2 FQNNGV, per germline. V lost 5 bases, J lost 6 bases, and 16 bases lay in between. This CDR3 is built from 14 residues.

V gene TRBV4-3 combines with J gene TRBJ2-4, with TRBD1 matching 7 bases. Germline values: CDR1 LGHNA, CDR2 YSLEER. This CDR3 is 15 amino acids long. Trimming took 3 bases from V and 1 from J; bases not matched to a gene: 3. This CDR3 is CASSQEDRAKNIQYF. CDR3 sequence (DNA): TGCGCCAGCAGCCAGGAGGACAGGGCCAAAAACATTCAGTACTTC.

As concerns this clone: The junction and the germline gene differ at one end; a read error may be behind it. The V call is TRBV27, the J call TRBJ1-1; D gene uncertain. Germline lookup yields CDR1 MNHEY and CDR2 SMNVEV (reference sequence). The CDR3 has 13 residues. The CDR3 nucleotides read TGTGCCAGCAGTATATCCCTGAGGACTGAAGCTTTCTTT. Translating it yields CASSISLRTEAFF.

The V call is TRBV6-1, the J call TRBJ1-4; 8 bases are shared with TRBD1. With 3 bases clipped from V and 2 bases from J, the junction kept 2 bases outside the gene matches. Germline CDR1 MNHNS, CDR2 SASEGT. The CDR3 contains 15 residues. In DNA, the CDR3 is TGTGCCAGCAGTGACCGGACAGGGACTAATGAAAAACTGTTTTTT. It yields the protein CASSDRTGTNEKLFF.

This sequence joins TRBV6-1 and TRBJ2-1; the D is unclear. The V and J ends lost 3 bases and 3 bases respectively, with 9 bases between them. From germline, CDR1 is MNHNS and CDR2 SASEGT. CDR3 size: 14 residues. Here the CDR3 DNA reads TGTGCCAGCAGTGACCGCGCCCACTACAATGAGCAGTTCTTC. Translation gives CASSDRAHYNEQFF.

The chain recombines TRBV19 with TRBJ2-7; no clear D gene. This CDR3 has 14 amino acids. V was pared by 2 bases and J by 3 bases, with 11 bases between. The germline V gene has CDR1 LNHDA and CDR2 SQIVND (reference sequence). CDR3 DNA: TGTGCCAGTAGTATATCAGTCAGGCGCTACGAGCAGTACTTC. Translated: CASSISVRRYEQYF. Together with reference TRBV19 and TRBJ2-7, the CDR3 gives the full variable domain: DGGITQSPKYLFRKEGQNVTLSCEQNLNHDAMYWYRQDPGQGLRLIYYSQIVNDFQKGDIAEGYSVSREKKESFPLTVTSAQKNPTAFYLCASSISVRRYEQYFGPGTRLTVT.

The chain is built from TRBV29-1 and TRBJ1-2; D is possibly TRBD1 (5 bases). V was clipped by 7 bases and J by 1 base, with 13 bases between them. The CDR3 runs 13 residues. CDR1 and CDR2 from the germline V gene are SQVTM and ANQGSEA. The CDR3 nucleotides are TGCAGCGCCGCGACAGATGTTAACTATGGCTACACCTTC. Its translation: CSAATDVNYGYTF.

V is TRBV27 and J is TRBJ2-1; D might be TRBD2 (6 bases). The V gene lost 0 bases and the J gene lost 10 bases, with 19 bases spanning the gap. CDR3 length: 16 residues. Germline V gene sequence: CDR1 MNHEY, CDR2 SMNVEV (reference sequence). The CDR3 DNA reads TGTGCCAGCAGTTTATCGTTAACTAGCAGGCAAAGAGAGCAGTTCTTC. Its translation: CASSLSLTSRQREQFF.

This chain uses TRBV6-5 with TRBJ2-5; no clear D gene. V gave up 2 bases and J gave up 1 base, with 8 bases separating them. This CDR3 spans 14 amino acids. Germline CDR1 MNHEY, CDR2 SVGAGI. This CDR3 is CASSYSASQETQYF. The DNA for the CDR3 is TGTGCCAGCAGTTACAGCGCCAGCCAAGAGACCCAGTACTTC.

The chain uses TRBV7-9 and TRBJ2-7; TRBD2 might be the D (6 bases). The CDR3 spans 15 residues. Per the germline V gene, CDR1 is SEHNR and CDR2 is FQNEAQ (reference sequence). The ends were cut back, 4 bases at V and 1 base at J, with 14 bases in the middle. The CDR3 nucleotides are TGTGCCAGCAGCTCAGGACCAGGAGGGTCCTACGAGCAGTACTTC. It translates to CASSSGPGGSYEQYF.

The CDR3 coding sequence is TGTGCCTGGACCTCCCAGACAGGGGGCTGGGGCTACACCTTC. Amino acid sequence: CAWTSQTGGWGYTF. The chain employs TRBV30 and TRBJ1-2; TRBD1 matches at 10 bases. CDR1 and CDR2 (germline): GTSNPN, SVGIG (reference sequence). The J segment lost 8 bases and the V segment lost 4 bases, leaving 10 bases of the junction unmatched. This CDR3 contains 14 residues.

This chain links TRBV7-8 with TRBJ2-7; the match to TRBD2 covers 11 bases. Trimming at V came to 5 bases and at J to 7 bases, leaving 19 bases not matched to a gene. The CDR3 totals 18 residues. The germline V gene encodes CDR1 SGHVS and CDR2 FQNEAQ. The CDR3 spells CASSPKLAGEEGSGEQYF. The CDR3 nucleotides are TGTGCCAGCAGCCCTAAACTAGCGGGAGAAGAAGGGTCGGGAGAGCAGTACTTC.

This clone showed up just once. The chain couples TRBV12-3 or TRBV12-4 to TRBJ1-5, with 8 bases fitting TRBD1. V shed 6 bases, J shed 12 bases, and the junction held 10 bases outside the gene matches. The CDR3 totals 13 residues. CDR3 amino acids: CASSLTGGKVQHF. The CDR3 DNA follows: TGTGCCAGCAGCCTTACAGGGGGAAAAGTCCAGCATTTT.

The chain couples TRBV19 to TRBJ1-1, with 7 nucleotides matching TRBD1. The CDR3 totals 14 residues. CDR1 and CDR2 from the germline V gene are LNHDA and SQIVND (reference sequence). Unmatched junction bases numbered 2, after V lost 3 bases and J lost 1 base. The CDR3 DNA is TGTGCCAGTAGTATCAGGGGGGAGAACACTGAAGCTTTCTTT. It codes for CASSIRGENTEAFF.

The chain joins TRBV25-1 to TRBJ2-7; tentative D call: TRBD2 (6 bases). The germline V gene encodes CDR1 MGHDK and CDR2 SYGVNS. The CDR3 consists of 13 residues. V was shortened by 1 base and J by 4 bases, with 8 bases between the two germline ends. This chain's CDR3 is CASSEFGRYEQYF. In DNA, the CDR3 is TGTGCCAGCAGTGAATTTGGGAGGTACGAGCAGTACTTC.

V and J are TRBV5-1 and TRBJ2-7; possible D gene TRBD2, 5 bases. Germline loops: CDR1 SGHRS, CDR2 YFSETQ. V lost 7 bases to trimming and J lost 1 base, with 15 bases between them. The CDR3 covers 14 residues. CDR3 in DNA: TGCGCCAGCCGACTACTGGGCTCGTCCTACGAGCAGTACTTC. Amino acids: CASRLLGSSYEQYF.

In the case of this clone: Sequence at one end of the junction differs from germline and may be a read error. The chain joins TRBV15 to TRBJ2-1; perhaps TRBD2 as D (6 bases). The CDR3 runs 19 residues. CDR1 is LNHNV, CDR2 YYDKDF, per germline (reference sequence). The CDR3 region is CATSRSRVPIADSFNEQFF. CDR3 bases: TGTGCCACCAGCAGATCCCGGGTCCCCATAGCGGATTCCTTCAATGAGCAGTTCTTC.

V is TRBV29-1 and J is TRBJ2-7, with 8 positions matching TRBD1. V lost 7 bases to trimming and J lost 0 bases; unmatched junction nucleotides: 11. Germline V lookup: CDR1 SQVTM, CDR2 ANQGSEA. This CDR3 region has 15 residues. The CDR3 DNA is TGCAGCGCCTTGACCGGGACAGGACCCTCCTACGAGCAGTACTTC. Its protein is CSALTGTGPSYEQYF.

The V and J genes are TRBV10-1 and TRBJ2-7; 7 positions match TRBD1. Looked up from germline, CDR1 is WNHNN and CDR2 is SYGVQD (reference sequence). This CDR3 is 14 amino acids long. Losses at the gene ends were 4 bases for V and 3 bases for J; bases not matched to a gene: 6. CDR3 coding DNA: TGCGCCAGCAGTGCTGACAGGGTATTCTACGAGCAGTACTTC. This gives the protein CASSADRVFYEQYF.

The rearrangement joins TRBV3-1 (or the pseudogene TRBV3-2) to TRBJ1-4; D remains ambiguous. Germline assignment: CDR1 LGHDT and CDR2 YNNKEL (reference sequence). Trimming took 2 bases from V and 0 from J, leaving 10 bases between them. The CDR3 extends over 16 amino acids. The DNA of the CDR3 is TGTGCCAGCAGCCAATATAGTGCCGCAACTAATGAAAAACTGTTTTTT. Protein sequence: CASSQYSAATNEKLFF.

The chain couples TRBV2 to TRBJ2-7; a possible D gene is TRBD1 (5 bases). Per germline, CDR1 SNHLY and CDR2 FYNNEI. Trimming stripped 8 bases from V and 3 bases from J, with 11 bases between. The CDR3 contains 12 residues. In nucleotides, the CDR3 is TGTGCCAGCGGGGCCGCCAGCTACGAGCAGTACTTC. Amino acids: CASGAASYEQYF.